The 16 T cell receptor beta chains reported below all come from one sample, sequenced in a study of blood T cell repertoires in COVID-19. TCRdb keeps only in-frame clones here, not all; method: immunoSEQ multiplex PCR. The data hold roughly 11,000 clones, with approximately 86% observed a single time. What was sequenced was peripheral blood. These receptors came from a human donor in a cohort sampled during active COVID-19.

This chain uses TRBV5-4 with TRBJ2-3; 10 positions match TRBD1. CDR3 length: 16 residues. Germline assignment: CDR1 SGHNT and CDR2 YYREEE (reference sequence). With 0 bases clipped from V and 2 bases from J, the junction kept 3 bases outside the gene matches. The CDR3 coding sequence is TGTGCCAGCAGCTTGGCTGGACAGGGGGTCACAGATACGCAGTATTTT. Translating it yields CASSLAGQGVTDTQYF.

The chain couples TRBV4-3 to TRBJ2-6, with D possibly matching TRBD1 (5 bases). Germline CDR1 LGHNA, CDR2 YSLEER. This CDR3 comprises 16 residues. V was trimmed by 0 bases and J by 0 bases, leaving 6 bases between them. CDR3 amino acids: CASSQDRGSGANVLTF. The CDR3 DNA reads TGCGCCAGCAGCCAAGATAGGGGCTCTGGGGCCAACGTCCTGACTTTC.

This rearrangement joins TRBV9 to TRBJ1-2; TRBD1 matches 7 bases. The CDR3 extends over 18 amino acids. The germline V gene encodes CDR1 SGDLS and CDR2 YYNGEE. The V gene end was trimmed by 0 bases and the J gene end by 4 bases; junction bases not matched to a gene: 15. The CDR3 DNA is TGTGCCAGCAGCGTAGGACCGACAGGGAGGTCACGGCTCTATGGCTACACCTTC. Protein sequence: CASSVGPTGRSRLYGYTF.

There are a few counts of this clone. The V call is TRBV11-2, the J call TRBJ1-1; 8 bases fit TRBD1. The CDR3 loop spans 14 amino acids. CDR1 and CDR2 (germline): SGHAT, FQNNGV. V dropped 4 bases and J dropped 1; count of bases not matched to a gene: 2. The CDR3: CASSSGQGNTEAFF. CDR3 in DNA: TGTGCCAGCAGCTCCGGACAGGGGAACACTGAAGCTTTCTTT.

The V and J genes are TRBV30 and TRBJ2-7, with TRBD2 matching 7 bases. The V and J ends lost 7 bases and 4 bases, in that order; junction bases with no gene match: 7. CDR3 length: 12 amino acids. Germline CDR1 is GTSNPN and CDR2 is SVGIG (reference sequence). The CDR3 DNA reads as TGTGCCTCGGACACCGGGGGGTACGAGCAGTACTTC. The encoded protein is CASDTGGYEQYF.

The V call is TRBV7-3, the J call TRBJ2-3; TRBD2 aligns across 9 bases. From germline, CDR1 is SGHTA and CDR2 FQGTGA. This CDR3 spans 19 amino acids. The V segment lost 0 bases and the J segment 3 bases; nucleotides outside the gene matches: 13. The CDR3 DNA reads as TGTGCCAGCAGCTTAACATTCGGGGGTAGCGGGGGACAGACAGATACGCAGTATTTT. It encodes CASSLTFGGSGGQTDTQYF.

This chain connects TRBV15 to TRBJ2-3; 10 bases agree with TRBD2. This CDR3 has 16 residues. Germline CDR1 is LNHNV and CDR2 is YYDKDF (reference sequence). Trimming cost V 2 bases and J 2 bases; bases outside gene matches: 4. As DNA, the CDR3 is TGTGCCACCAGCAGAAGCGGGGGGGCCCCCACAGATACGCAGTATTTT. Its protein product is CATSRSGGAPTDTQYF.

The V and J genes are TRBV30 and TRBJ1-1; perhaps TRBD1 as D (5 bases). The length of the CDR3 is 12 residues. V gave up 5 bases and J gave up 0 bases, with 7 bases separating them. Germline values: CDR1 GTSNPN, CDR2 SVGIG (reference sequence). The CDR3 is CAWGQMNTEAFF. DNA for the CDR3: TGTGCCTGGGGACAAATGAACACTGAAGCTTTCTTT. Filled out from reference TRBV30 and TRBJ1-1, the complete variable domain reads SQTIHQWPATLVQPVGSPLSLECTVEGTSNPNLYWYRQAAGRGLQLLFYSVGIGQISSEVPQNLSASRPQDRQFILSSKKLLLSDSGFYLCAWGQMNTEAFFGQGTRLTVV.

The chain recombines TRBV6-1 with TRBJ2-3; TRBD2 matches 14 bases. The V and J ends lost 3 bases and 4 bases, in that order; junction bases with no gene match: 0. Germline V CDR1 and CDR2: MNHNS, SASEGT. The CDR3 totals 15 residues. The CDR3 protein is CASSETSGGADTQYF. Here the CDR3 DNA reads TGTGCCAGCAGTGAGACTAGCGGGGGGGCAGATACGCAGTATTTT.

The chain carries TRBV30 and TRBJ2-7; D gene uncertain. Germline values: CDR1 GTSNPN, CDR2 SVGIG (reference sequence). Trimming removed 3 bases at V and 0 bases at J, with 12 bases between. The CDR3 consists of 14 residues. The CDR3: CAWRSTAYSYEQYF. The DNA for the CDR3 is TGTGCCTGGAGATCAACAGCATACTCCTACGAGCAGTACTTC.

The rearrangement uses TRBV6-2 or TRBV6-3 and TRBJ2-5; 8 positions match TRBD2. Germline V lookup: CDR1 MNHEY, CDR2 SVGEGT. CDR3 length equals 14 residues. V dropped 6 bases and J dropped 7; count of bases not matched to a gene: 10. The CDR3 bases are TGTGCCAGCAGCCTAGCGGGCTCACTGGGGACCCAGTACTTC. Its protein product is CASSLAGSLGTQYF.

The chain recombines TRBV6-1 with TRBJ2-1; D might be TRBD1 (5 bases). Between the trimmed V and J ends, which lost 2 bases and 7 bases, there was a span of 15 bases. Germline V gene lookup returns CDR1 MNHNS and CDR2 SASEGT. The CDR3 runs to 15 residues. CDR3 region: CASSERLGLGNEQFF. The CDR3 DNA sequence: TGTGCCAGCAGTGAACGGTTGGGGCTGGGGAATGAGCAGTTCTTC.

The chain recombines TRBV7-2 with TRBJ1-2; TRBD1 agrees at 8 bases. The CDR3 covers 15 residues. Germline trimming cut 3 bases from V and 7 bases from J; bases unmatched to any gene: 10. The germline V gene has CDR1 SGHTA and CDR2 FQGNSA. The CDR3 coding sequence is TGTGCCAGCAGCTTCCGACAGGGGACTTTGGGTGGCTACACCTTC. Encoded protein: CASSFRQGTLGGYTF.

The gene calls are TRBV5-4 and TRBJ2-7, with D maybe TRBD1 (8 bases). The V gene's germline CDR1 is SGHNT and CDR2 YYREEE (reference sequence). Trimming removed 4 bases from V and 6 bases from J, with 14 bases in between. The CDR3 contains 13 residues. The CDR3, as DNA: TGTGCCAGCAGCAAAACAGGGGGGGGCGAGCAGTACTTC. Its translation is CASSKTGGGEQYF.

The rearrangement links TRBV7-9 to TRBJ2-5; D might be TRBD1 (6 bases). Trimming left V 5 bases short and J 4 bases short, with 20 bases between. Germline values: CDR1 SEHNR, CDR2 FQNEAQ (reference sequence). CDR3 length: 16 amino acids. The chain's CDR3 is CASSPLGAQGRETQYF. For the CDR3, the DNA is TGTGCCAGCAGCCCTCTCGGGGCGCAGGGGCGAGAGACCCAGTACTTC.

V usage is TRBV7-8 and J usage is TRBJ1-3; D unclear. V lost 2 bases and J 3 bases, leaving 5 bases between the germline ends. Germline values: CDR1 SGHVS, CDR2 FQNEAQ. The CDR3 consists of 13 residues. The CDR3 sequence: CASSLNNGNTIYF. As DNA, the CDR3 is TGTGCCAGCAGCTTAAACAATGGAAACACCATATATTTT. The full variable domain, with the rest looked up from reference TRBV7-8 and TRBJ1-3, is GAGVSQSPRYKVAKRGQDVALRCDPISGHVSLFWYQQALGQGPEFLTYFQNEAQLDKSGLPSDRFFAERPEGSVSTLKIQRTQQEDSAVYLCASSLNNGNTIYFGEGSWLTVV.